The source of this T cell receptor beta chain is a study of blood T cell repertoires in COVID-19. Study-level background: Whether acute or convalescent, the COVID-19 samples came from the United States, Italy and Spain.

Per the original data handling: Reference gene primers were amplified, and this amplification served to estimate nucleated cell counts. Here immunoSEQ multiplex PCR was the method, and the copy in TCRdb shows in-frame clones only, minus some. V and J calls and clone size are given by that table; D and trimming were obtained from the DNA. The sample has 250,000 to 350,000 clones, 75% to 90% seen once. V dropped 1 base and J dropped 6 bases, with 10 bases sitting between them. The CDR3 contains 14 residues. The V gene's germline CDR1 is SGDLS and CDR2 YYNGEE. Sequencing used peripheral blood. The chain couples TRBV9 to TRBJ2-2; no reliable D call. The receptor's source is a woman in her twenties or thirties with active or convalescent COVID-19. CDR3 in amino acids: CASSVMSGPGELFF. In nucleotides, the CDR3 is TGTGCCAGCAGCGTAATGTCTGGCCCCGGGGAGCTGTTTTTT. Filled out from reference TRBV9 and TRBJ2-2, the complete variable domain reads DSGVTQTPKHLITATGQRVTLRCSPRSGDLSVYWYQQSLDQGLQFLIQYYNGEERAKGNILERFSAQQFPDLHSELNLSSLELGDSALYFCASSVMSGPGELFFGEGSRLTVL.